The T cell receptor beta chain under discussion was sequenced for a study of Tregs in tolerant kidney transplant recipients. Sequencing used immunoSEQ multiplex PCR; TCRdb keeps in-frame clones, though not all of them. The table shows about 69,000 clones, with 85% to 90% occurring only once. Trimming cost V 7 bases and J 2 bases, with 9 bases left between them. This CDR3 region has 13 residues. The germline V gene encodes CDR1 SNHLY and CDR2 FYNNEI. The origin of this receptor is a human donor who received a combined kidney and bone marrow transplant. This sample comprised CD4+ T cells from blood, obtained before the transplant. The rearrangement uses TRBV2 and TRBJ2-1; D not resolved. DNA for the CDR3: TGTGCCAGCAAGGTTGGGCCCTACAATGAGCAGTTCTTC. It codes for CASKVGPYNEQFF.